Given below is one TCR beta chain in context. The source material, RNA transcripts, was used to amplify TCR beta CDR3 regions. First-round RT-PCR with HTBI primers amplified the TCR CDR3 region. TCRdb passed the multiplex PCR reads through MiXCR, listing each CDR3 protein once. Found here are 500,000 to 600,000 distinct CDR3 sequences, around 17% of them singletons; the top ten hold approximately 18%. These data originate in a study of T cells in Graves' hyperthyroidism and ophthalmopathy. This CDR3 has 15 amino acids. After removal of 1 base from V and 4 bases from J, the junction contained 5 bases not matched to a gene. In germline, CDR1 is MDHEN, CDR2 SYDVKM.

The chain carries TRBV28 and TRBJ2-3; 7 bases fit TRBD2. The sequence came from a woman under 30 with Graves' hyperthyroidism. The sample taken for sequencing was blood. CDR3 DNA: TGTGCCAGCAGTTTATACAGGACTAGAGCAGATACGCAGTATTTT. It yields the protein CASSLYRTRADTQYF.